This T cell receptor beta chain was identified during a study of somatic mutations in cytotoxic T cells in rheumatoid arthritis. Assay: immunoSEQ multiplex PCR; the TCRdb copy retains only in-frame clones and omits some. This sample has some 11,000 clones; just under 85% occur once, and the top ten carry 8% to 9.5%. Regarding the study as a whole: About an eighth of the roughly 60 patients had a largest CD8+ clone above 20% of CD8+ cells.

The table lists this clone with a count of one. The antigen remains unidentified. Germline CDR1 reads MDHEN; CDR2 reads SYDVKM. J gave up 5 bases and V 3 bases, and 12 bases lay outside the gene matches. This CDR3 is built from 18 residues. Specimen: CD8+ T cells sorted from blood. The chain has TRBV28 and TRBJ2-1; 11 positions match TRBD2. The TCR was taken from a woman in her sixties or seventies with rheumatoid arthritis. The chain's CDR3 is CASSLGTSGYLGDNEQFF. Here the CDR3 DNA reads TGTGCCAGCAGTTTGGGGACTAGCGGATATCTCGGGGACAATGAGCAGTTCTTC.